The T cell receptor (beta chain) under discussion was sequenced for a study of blood T cell repertoires in COVID-19. Overall study context: Collection of acute and convalescent COVID-19 samples took place in the United States, Italy and Spain. Sources were T cells, B-cell-depleted T cells, or PBMCs; the material itself was cDNA or gDNA.

V was pared by 6 bases and J by 4 bases, with 19 bases of the junction left unmatched. Germline V gene lookup returns CDR1 SGHVS and CDR2 FQNEAQ. This CDR3 has 19 amino acids. Per the authors' pipeline: By means of reference gene primer amplification, nucleated cell counts were estimated. TCRdb's copy holds only in-frame clones and misses some; the assay was immunoSEQ multiplex PCR. For V, J and clone size, that table is used; D and trimming come from the DNA. The data hold approximately 120,000 clones, with around three quarters observed a single time. The sample consisted of peripheral blood. The TCR comes from a human donor in a cohort sampled during active COVID-19. This sequence joins TRBV7-8 and TRBJ2-3; TRBD2 matches 10 bases. The CDR3 DNA follows: TGTGCCAGCAGTCCTAAGGGGTGGTGGGAGCGGGGGGGCGCAGATACGCAGTATTTT. Translated: CASSPKGWWERGGADTQYF.